The rows below give T cell receptor beta chains drawn from one sample of a study of PD-1 and CTLA-4 blockade in melanoma. The data were produced by immunoSEQ multiplex PCR, yet TCRdb's version contains in-frame clones alone and is incomplete. The profile shows 30,000 or so clones, roughly 90% of them singletons. The sequencing used CD8+ T cells from peripheral blood, collected from a patient given anti-PD-1 treatment. These receptors originate from a human donor with melanoma. CDR3s include the opening cysteine and the closing phenylalanine or tryptophan.

length: 13; V: TRBV24-1; CDR3: CATRDSLNTEAFF
length: 13; V: TRBV11-2; CDR3: CASSFGNTGELFF
length: 14; V: TRBV28; CDR3: CASSLSGDYNEQFF
length: 12; V: TRBV5-6; CDR3: CASSFGPNGYTF
length: 15; V: TRBV6-2/TRBV6-3; CDR3: CASSYSVGTSYEQYF
length: 15; V: TRBV4-1; CDR3: CASSQWEEANTEAFF
length: 12; V: TRBV4-1; CDR3: CASSQDGQQAFF
length: 15; V: TRBV13; CDR3: CASSSSGRALDTQYF
length: 14; V: TRBV5-4; CDR3: CASSLSGTGYGYTF
length: 15; V: TRBV28; CDR3: CASSFYRDPNQPQHF
length: 14; V: TRBV7-6; CDR3: CASSQGYSNQPQHF
length: 16; V: TRBV5-8; CDR3: CASSSKEGFWDSPLHF
length: 13; V: TRBV19; CDR3: CASSIEGGDTQYF
length: 14; V: TRBV7-9; CDR3: CASSFDTGTSQTLF
length: 14; V: TRBV9; CDR3: CASSVGNPTSEQFF
length: 14; V: TRBV11-2; CDR3: CASSLGAENNEQFF
length: 15; V: TRBV4-1; CDR3: CASRSTSGITDTQYF
length: 15; V: TRBV5-8; CDR3: CASSWPGGVDTEAFF
length: 13; V: TRBV5-4; CDR3: CASSLVGDTEAFF
length: 18; V: TRBV6-2/TRBV6-3; CDR3: CASSFSRTVVWGNQPQHF
length: 12; V: TRBV7-9; CDR3: CASTWSSYEQYF
length: 13; V: TRBV7-9; CDR3: CASSSQGLDTIYF
length: 14; V: TRBV27; CDR3: CASSLGRMNTEAFF
length: 19; V: TRBV19; CDR3: CASSTSGTGGSLTSYEQYF
length: 13; V: TRBV28; CDR3: CASSLGQTGEAFF
length: 13; V: TRBV5-6; CDR3: CASSLLGNQPQHF
length: 15; V: TRBV6-1; CDR3: CASSVASGGYNEQFF
length: 12; V: TRBV9; CDR3: CASSDLYNEQFF
length: 15; V: TRBV27; CDR3: CASSSKSTGIDGYTF
length: 16; V: TRBV7-9; CDR3: CASSFSTGLTHNEQFF
length: 14; V: TRBV27; CDR3: CASSQATAGNTIYF
length: 15; V: TRBV7-9; CDR3: CASTPRGHELNIQYF
length: 11; V: TRBV19; CDR3: CATLGGTEAFF
length: 15; V: TRBV7-9; CDR3: CASSYGQGTRDTQYF
length: 14; V: TRBV7-9; CDR3: CASSLVTGLYGYTF
length: 17; V: TRBV5-4; CDR3: CASSLGTGEANTGELFF
length: 15; V: TRBV7-8; CDR3: CASSTIQGGTHGYTF
length: 19; V: TRBV7-2; CDR3: CASSLSPSAAPSGANVLTF
length: 12; V: TRBV29-1; CDR3: CSVEGSNYGYTF
length: 12; V: TRBV29-1; CDR3: CSVRTDNTEAFF
length: 17; V: TRBV25-1; CDR3: CASSVSGTGYLTGELFF
length: 14; V: TRBV7-9; CDR3: CASSFSGSSYEQYF
length: 16; V: TRBV11-2; CDR3: CASSSPSTGLGNEQFF
length: 15; V: TRBV7-8; CDR3: CASSLGASGGETQYF
length: 14; V: TRBV13; CDR3: CASSLAPDGEGAFF
length: 15; V: TRBV27; CDR3: CASSLGQGGNGELFF
length: 15; V: TRBV11-2; CDR3: CASSLEGPNTDTQYF
length: 12; V: TRBV7-9; CDR3: CASSLGTYEQYF
length: 14; V: TRBV19; CDR3: CASNSGGASYGYTF
length: 14; V: TRBV30; CDR3: CAWIPVVRDTEAFF
length: 13; V: TRBV7-9; CDR3: CASRRTEDNEQFF
length: 15; V: TRBV5-1; CDR3: CASSSTDSRNTEAFF
length: 15; V: TRBV6-6; CDR3: CASTSAGQGLYEQYF